One TCR beta chain is described in this entry. Its antigen is unidentified. Sequenced by immunoSEQ multiplex PCR; TCRdb stores in-frame clones only, minus some. Of over a million clones in the sample, around 82% were seen once. The sample is drawn from a study of shared clonotypes between healthy human individuals. Findings and limits, study-wide: Larger estimated richness was generally recorded for naive subsets relative to memory subsets.

Germline-derived CDR1 and CDR2 are GTSNPN and SVGIG (reference sequence). The CDR3 runs to 13 residues. V shed 2 bases and J shed 8 bases, with 15 bases lying between them. Material: memory CD4+ T cells from PBMCs. Documented subset: CD45RA-negative fraction. The clonotype originates from a young man in good health. Some clones in this sample may be carry-over from other donors' samples. The chain carries TRBV30 and TRBJ1-2, with a weak D call TRBD1 (6 bases). The CDR3 region is CAWSPKQGGGYTF. The CDR3 nucleotides are TGTGCCTGGAGTCCGAAACAGGGAGGAGGCTACACCTTC.